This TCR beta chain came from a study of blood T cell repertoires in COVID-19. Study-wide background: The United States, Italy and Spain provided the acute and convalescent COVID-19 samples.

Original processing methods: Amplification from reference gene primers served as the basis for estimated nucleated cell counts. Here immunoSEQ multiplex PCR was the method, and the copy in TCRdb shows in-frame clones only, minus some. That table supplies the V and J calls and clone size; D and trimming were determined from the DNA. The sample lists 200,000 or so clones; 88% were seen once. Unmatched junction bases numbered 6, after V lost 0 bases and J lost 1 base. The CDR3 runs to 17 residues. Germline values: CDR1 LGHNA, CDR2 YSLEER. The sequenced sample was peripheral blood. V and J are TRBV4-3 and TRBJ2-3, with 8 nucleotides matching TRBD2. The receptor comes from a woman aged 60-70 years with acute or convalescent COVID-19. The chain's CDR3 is CASSQDLRAGGTDTQYF. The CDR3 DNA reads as TGCGCCAGCAGCCAAGATTTAAGAGCGGGGGGCACAGATACGCAGTATTTT.